Here is one TCR beta chain with its context. Germline V gene data show CDR1 as SGHTA and CDR2 as FQGTGA. The CDR3 runs to 15 residues. V was pared by 5 bases and J by 5 bases, with 7 bases of the junction left unmatched. The data were obtained in a study of blood T cell repertoires in COVID-19. Study as a whole: Cohort 3 recovery required two negative PCRs, clearance, or symptom resolution.

Assay used: immunoSEQ multiplex PCR; TCRdb lists only in-frame clones, some missing. This sample has roughly 340,000 clones, with roughly 86% found just once. The clonotype comes from a man aged 35-49 years in a cohort exposed to, infected with or recovered from COVID-19 (not recorded which). The V gene is TRBV7-3, the J gene TRBJ2-7; 12 positions agree with TRBD2. Sequenced material: PBMCs or T cells enriched from blood (not recorded which). CDR3 sequence reads: CASSRLAGGSDEQYF. CDR3 bases: TGTGCCAGCAGCCGCCTAGCGGGAGGGAGCGACGAGCAGTACTTC.